The sequence of this T cell receptor beta chain was determined in a study of blood T cell repertoires in COVID-19. The CDR3 consists of 15 residues. Germline V gene sequence: CDR1 SGHVS, CDR2 FQNEAQ. V lost 0 bases to trimming and J lost 4 bases; unmatched junction nucleotides: 6. Original processing methods: Amplification from reference gene primers served as the basis for estimated nucleated cell counts. Profiling relied on immunoSEQ multiplex PCR, and the TCRdb table lists in-frame clones only, not all of them. V and J calls and clone size are as listed in that table; D and trimming were resolved from the DNA. Among roughly 300,000 clones listed, approximately 84% were seen once.

The chain has TRBV7-8 and TRBJ2-7; 7 nucleotides match TRBD1. What was sequenced was PBMCs or T cells enriched from blood (not recorded which). This clonotype was sampled from a young man who had recovered from COVID-19. The CDR3 sequence: CASSLADRPSYEQYF. CDR3 nucleotide sequence: TGTGCCAGCAGCTTAGCGGACAGGCCCTCGTACGAGCAGTACTTC.